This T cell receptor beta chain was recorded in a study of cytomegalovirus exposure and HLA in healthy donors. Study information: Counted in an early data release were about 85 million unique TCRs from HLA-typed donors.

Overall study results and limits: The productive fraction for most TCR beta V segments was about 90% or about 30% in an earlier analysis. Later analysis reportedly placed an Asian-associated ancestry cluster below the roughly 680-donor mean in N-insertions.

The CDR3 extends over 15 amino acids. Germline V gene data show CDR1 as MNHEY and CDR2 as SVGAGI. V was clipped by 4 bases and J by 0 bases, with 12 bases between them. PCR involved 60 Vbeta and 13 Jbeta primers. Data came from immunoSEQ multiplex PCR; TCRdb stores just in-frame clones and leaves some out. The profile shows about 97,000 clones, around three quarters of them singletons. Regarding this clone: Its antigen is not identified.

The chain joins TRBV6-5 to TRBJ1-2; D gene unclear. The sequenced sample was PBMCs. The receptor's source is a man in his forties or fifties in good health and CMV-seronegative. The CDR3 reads CASSFSGYSNYGYTF. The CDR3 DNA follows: TGTGCCAGCAGTTTTTCAGGCTATTCTAACTATGGCTACACCTTC.